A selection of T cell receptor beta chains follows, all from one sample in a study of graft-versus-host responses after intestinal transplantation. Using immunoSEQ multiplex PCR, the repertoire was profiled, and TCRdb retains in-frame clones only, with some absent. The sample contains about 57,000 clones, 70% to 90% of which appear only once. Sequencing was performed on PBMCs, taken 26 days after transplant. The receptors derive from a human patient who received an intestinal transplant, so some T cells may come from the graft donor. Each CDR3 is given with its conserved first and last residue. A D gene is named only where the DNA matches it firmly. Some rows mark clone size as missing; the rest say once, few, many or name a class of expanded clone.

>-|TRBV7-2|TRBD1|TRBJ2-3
TGTGCCAGCAGCCAACCGAGGGGGCAAAGGGTCACAGATACGCAGTATTTT
CASSQPRGQRVTDTQYF
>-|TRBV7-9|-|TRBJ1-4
TGTGCCAGCAGCACGGAGAATGAAAAACTGTTTTTT
CASSTENEKLFF
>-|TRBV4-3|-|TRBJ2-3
TGCGCCAGCAGCCAAGATGCAGGGATGGGTACAGATACGCAGTATTTT
CASSQDAGMGTDTQYF
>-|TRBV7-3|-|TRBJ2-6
TGTGCCAGCAGCAATCCTTCGGGACTCTCGGCTGGGGCCAACGTCCTGACTTTC
CASSNPSGLSAGANVLTF
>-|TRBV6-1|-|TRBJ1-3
TGTGCCAGCAGTGGCAGCCCTACTATCTCTGGAAACACCATATATTTT
CASSGSPTISGNTIYF
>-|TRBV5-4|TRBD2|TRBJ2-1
TGTGCCAGCAGCTCGGGACTAGCGGGAGGAGAGCAGTTCTTC
CASSSGLAGGEQFF
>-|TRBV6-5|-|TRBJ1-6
TGTGCCAGCACTTTGGACAGTTCTTCACCCCTCCACTTT
CASTLDSSSPLHF
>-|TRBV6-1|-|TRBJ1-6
TGTGCCATAATGGACGGGACACTGGATAATTCACCCCTCCACTTT
CAIMDGTLDNSPLHF
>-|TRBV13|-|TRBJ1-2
TGTGCCAGCAGCTTATCTTCCGGGAATGGCTACACCTTC
CASSLSSGNGYTF
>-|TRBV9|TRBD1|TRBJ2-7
TGTGCCAGCAGCGTAGGGGGGACAGGATCGGCCTACGAGCAGTACTTC
CASSVGGTGSAYEQYF
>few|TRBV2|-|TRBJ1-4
TGTGCCAGCAATGGAGGGGTGGAAAAACTGTTTTTT
CASNGGVEKLFF
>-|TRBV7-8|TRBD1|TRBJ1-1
TGTGCCAGCAGCTGTGGTGTGGACAGGCGGTGTTGGAACACTGAAGCTTTCTTT
CASSCGVDRRCWNTEAFF
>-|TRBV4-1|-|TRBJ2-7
TGCGCCAGCAGCCCTGGGCTTTCATACGAGCAGTACTTC
CASSPGLSYEQYF
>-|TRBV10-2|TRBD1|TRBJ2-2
TGCGCCAGCCGGGACAGGGGGCTTGTCGGGGAGCTGTTTTTT
CASRDRGLVGELFF
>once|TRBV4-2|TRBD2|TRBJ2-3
TGTGCCAGCAGCCACCTGACTAGCGGGGCAGATACGCAGTATTTT
CASSHLTSGADTQYF
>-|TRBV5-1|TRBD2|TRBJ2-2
TGCGCCAGCAGGATAGCGGGGACCGGGGAGCTGTTTTTT
CASRIAGTGELFF
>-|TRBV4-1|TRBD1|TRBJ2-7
TGCGCCAGCAGCCAAGATGGGACAGGGATATACGAGCAGTACTTC
CASSQDGTGIYEQYF
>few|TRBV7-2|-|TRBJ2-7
TGTGCCAGCAGCCCGAGTGATCGCTACGAGCAGTACTTC
CASSPSDRYEQYF
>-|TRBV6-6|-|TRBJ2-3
TGTGCCAGCAGTAGGACAGACTTTCGAACAGATACGCAGTATTTT
CASSRTDFRTDTQYF
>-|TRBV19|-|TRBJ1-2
TGTGCCAGTAGTATAGAGGGTGAAGGGGGACATGGCTACACCTTC
CASSIEGEGGHGYTF
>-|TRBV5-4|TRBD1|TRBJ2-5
TGTGCCAGCAGCCCCGGGACAGGGGGCGCGGAGACCCAGTACTTC
CASSPGTGGAETQYF
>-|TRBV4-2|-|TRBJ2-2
TGTGCCAGCAGCCAAGCAGGTCTTAACACCGGGGAGCTGTTTTTT
CASSQAGLNTGELFF
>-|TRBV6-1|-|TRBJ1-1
TGTGCCAGCAGTGAACTACCAATTGAAGCTTTCTTT
CASSELPIEAFF
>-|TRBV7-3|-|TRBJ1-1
TGTGCCAGCAGCTTGAAGGGGGACACTGAAGCTTTCTTT
CASSLKGDTEAFF
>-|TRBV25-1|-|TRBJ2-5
TGTGCCAGCAGTGAATCCCGTATTGGAGTGAAAGAGACCCAGTACTTC
CASSESRIGVKETQYF
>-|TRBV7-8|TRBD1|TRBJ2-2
TGTGCCAGCAGCCCTGGGACAGCCACGAACACCGGGGAGCTGTTTTTT
CASSPGTATNTGELFF
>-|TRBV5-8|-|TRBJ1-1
TGTGCCAGCAGCCCCAACGGCGCGGAGGGGTACACTGAAGCTTTCTTT
CASSPNGAEGYTEAFF
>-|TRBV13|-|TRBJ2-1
TGTGCCAGCAGCCCTCCTGCGGTCCCCAATGAGCAGTTCTTC
CASSPPAVPNEQFF
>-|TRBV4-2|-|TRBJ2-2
TGTGCCAGCAGCCAAGGGGGGAGGACCACCGGGGAGCTGTTTTTT
CASSQGGRTTGELFF
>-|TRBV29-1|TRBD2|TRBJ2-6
TGCAGCGTTGTGGCCCGGGGGGCTGGGGCCAACGTCCTGACTTTC
CSVVARGAGANVLTF
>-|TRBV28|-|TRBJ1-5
TGTGCCAGCAGTTGGGCCTCGGGACTGCATAGCAATCAGCCCCAGCATTTT
CASSWASGLHSNQPQHF
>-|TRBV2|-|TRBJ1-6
TGTGCCAGCAGTGCCCGACAGGCCCAGATCTATAATTCACCCCTCCACTTT
CASSARQAQIYNSPLHF
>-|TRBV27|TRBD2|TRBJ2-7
TGTGCCAGCAGTTTGCGGGCTAGCGGGAGTGAGAACGAGCAGTACTTC
CASSLRASGSENEQYF
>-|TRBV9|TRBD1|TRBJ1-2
TGTGCCAGCAGCGCCCGGGACAGGCCAACTTATGGCTACACCTTC
CASSARDRPTYGYTF
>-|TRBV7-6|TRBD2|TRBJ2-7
TGTGCCAGCAGCCCATTTGGGCTGGGAGGGCCCTACGAGCAGTACTTC
CASSPFGLGGPYEQYF
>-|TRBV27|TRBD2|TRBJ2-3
TGTGCCAGCAGTTCAGGGAGCGCGGGGGCAGATACGCAGTATTTT
CASSSGSAGADTQYF
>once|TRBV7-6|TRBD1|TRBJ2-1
TGTGCCAGCAGCTTAGAAATGATCAGGACAGGGGGCGGAAATGAGCAGTTCTTC
CASSLEMIRTGGGNEQFF
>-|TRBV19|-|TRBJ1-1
TGTGCCAGTCTCCAGGGTAGGGATGAAGCTTTCTTT
CASLQGRDEAFF
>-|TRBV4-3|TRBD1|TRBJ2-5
TGCGCCAGCAGCCCGAACAGGGGGCACGAGACCCAGTACTTC
CASSPNRGHETQYF
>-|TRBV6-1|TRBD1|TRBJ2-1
TGTGCCAGCACGGGGGACAGGAGCTCCTACAATGAGCAGTTCTTC
CASTGDRSSYNEQFF
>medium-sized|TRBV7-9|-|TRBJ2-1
TGTGCCAGCAGCCCGGACAATGAGCAGTTCTTC
CASSPDNEQFF
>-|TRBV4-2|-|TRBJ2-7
TGTGCCAGCAGCCAAGAGGGAACTAGTGAAGAGCAGTACTTC
CASSQEGTSEEQYF
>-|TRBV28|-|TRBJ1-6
TGTGCCAGCAGTTTTTTTACAGGGCCTAATTCACCCCTCCACTTT
CASSFFTGPNSPLHF